Below are 2 T cell receptor beta chains sequenced from a single sample in a study of cytomegalovirus exposure and HLA in healthy donors. Clones were read by immunoSEQ multiplex PCR, and TCRdb kept only the in-frame ones, dropping some. The sample records some 260,000 clones, roughly 90% being singletons. The sample taken for sequencing was PBMCs. The receptors were gathered from a man between 18 and 35 years old in good health and CMV-seropositive.

V gene TRBV28 combines with J gene TRBJ2-1; 7 nucleotides align to TRBD2. Germline CDR1 and CDR2: MDHEN and SYDVKM. The CDR3 contains 16 residues. V trimming: 7 bases; J trimming: 8 bases; junction bases outside the gene matches: 17. CDR3 nucleotide sequence: TGTGCCAGCATCTCTGGGAGCGCGGGAGTTGGGGATGAGCAGTTCTTC. This translates into CASISGSAGVGDEQFF.

The chain is built from TRBV9 and TRBJ2-3, with 7 bases lining up with TRBD2. Germline lookup yields CDR1 SGDLS and CDR2 YYNGEE. This CDR3 is 15 amino acids long. V shed 3 bases and J 2 bases; nucleotides not matched to a gene: 6. CDR3 in amino acids: CASSGWGGPTDTQYF. CDR3 DNA sequence: TGTGCCAGCAGCGGTTGGGGGGGTCCCACAGATACGCAGTATTTT.